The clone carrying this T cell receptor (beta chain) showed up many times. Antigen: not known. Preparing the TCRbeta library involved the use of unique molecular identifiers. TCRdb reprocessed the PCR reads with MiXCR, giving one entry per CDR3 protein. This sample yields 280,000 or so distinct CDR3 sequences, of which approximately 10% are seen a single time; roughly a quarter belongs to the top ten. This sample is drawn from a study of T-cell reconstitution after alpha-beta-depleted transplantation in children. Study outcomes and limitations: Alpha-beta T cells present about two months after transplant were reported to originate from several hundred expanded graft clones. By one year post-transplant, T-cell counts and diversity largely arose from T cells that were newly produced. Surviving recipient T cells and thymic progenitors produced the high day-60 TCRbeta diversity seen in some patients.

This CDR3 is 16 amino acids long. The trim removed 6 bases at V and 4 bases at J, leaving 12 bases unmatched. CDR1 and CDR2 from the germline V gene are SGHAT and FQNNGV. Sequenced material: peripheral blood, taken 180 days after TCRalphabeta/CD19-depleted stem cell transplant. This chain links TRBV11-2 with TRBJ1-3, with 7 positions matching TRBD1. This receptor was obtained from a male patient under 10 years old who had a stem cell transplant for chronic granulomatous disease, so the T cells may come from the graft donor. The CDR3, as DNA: TGTGCCAGCAGGACCTTTAAGGGGGCTTCGGGAAACACCATATATTTT. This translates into CASRTFKGASGNTIYF.